A selection of T cell receptor beta chains follows, all from one sample in a study of blood T cell repertoires in COVID-19. Produced via immunoSEQ multiplex PCR; TCRdb's table is partial and in-frame only. Of 410,000 or so clones in the sample, around 89% were seen once. Sequencing input: peripheral blood. The receptors shown here come from a woman between 40 and 55 years old with COVID-19, enrolled during active disease. Each CDR3 is given with its conserved first and last residue. The D gene is left open where the match is weak. Size values are once, few and many counts, or a class for expanded clones, and some rows have none.

j_gene | abundance | d_gene | v_gene | CDR3nt | CDR3aa
TRBJ2-3 | - | - | TRBV9 | TGTGCCAGCAGCGTAGACCCTGGACTTCCCACAGATACGCAGTATTTT | CASSVDPGLPTDTQYF
TRBJ1-2 | - | TRBD1 | TRBV6-2/TRBV6-3 | TGTGCCAGCAGTTTTACCCCGGGGCAGGGGGCGAGTGGCTACACCTTC | CASSFTPGQGASGYTF
TRBJ1-2 | once | - | TRBV12-3/TRBV12-4 | TGTGCCAGCAGCCCACGACAGTATGGCTACACCTTC | CASSPRQYGYTF
TRBJ2-7 | - | - | TRBV11-2 | TGTGCCAGCAGCTTGCCGGGTCCCAGCGAGCAGTACTTC | CASSLPGPSEQYF
TRBJ2-4 | - | - | TRBV5-6 | TGTGCCAGCAGCTTGGCCCTAGCTTTCAGGGCCAAAAACATTCAGTACTTC | CASSLALAFRAKNIQYF
TRBJ1-2 | - | TRBD1 | TRBV6-5 | TGTGCCAGCAGTTACTCAGGGGGCGTAAACTATGGCTACACCTTC | CASSYSGGVNYGYTF
TRBJ2-7 | - | - | TRBV6-5 | TGTGCCAGCAGTTCTACAGGACACTCCTACGAGCAGTACTTC | CASSSTGHSYEQYF
TRBJ1-2 | - | - | TRBV24-1 | TGTGCCACCAGTGACCTGACAGTCAACTATGGCTACACCTTC | CATSDLTVNYGYTF
TRBJ1-2 | - | TRBD1 | TRBV6-5 | TGTGCCAGCAGATACGGGACAGATCATTACTATGGCTACACCTTC | CASRYGTDHYYGYTF
TRBJ1-2 | once | - | TRBV25-1 | TGTGCCAGCAGTGCCTACGGGGGGGTAGTTGGCTACACCTTC | CASSAYGGVVGYTF
TRBJ1-2 | - | TRBD1 | TRBV28 | TGTGCCAGCAGCCTGGGACAGGGATATGGCTACACCTTC | CASSLGQGYGYTF
TRBJ1-5 | once | - | TRBV19 | TGTGCCAGTAGGATGAGGGTTCGTCAGCCCCAGCATTTT | CASRMRVRQPQHF